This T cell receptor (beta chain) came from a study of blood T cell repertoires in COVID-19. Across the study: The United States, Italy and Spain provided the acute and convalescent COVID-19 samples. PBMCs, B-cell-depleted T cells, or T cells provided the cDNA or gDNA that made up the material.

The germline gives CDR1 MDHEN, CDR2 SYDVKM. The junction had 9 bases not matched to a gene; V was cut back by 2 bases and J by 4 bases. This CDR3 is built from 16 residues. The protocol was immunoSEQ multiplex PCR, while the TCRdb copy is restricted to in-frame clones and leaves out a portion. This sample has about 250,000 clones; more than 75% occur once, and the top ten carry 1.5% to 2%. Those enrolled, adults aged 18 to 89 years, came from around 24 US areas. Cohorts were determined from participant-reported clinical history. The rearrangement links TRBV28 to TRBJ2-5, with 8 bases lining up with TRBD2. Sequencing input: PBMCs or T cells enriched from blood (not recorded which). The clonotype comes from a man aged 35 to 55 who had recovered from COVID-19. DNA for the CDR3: TGTGCCAGCAGTTTACCTAGCGGGCTCCCCCTAGAGACCCAGTACTTC. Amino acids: CASSLPSGLPLETQYF.